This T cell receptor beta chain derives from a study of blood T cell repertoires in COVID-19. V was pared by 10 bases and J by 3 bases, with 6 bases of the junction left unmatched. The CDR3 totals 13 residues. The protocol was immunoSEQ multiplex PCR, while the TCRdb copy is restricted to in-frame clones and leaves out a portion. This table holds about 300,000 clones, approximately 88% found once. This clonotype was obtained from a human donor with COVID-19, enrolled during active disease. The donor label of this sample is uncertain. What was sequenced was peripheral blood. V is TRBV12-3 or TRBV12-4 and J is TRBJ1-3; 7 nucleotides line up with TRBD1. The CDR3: CATTTGLGNTIYF. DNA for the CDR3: TGTGCCACAACGACAGGGCTTGGAAACACCATATATTTT.